This T cell receptor (beta chain) was profiled in a study of blood T cell repertoires in COVID-19. Repertoires were generated with immunoSEQ multiplex PCR, while TCRdb's copy carries only in-frame clones and drops some. The sample shows around 300,000 clones, 85% to 90% of them seen only once. V shed 6 bases and J shed 3 bases, with 16 bases lying between them. This CDR3 comprises 15 residues. Germline lookup yields CDR1 SGHNT and CDR2 YYREEE (reference sequence). The chain joins TRBV5-4 to TRBJ2-1; D is unresolved. The sequence was obtained from a woman between 45 and 65 years old with COVID-19, enrolled during active disease. The specimen was peripheral blood. Here the CDR3 reads CASTPHPTYYNEQFF. DNA of the CDR3: TGTGCCAGCACTCCCCACCCCACTTACTACAATGAGCAGTTCTTC.